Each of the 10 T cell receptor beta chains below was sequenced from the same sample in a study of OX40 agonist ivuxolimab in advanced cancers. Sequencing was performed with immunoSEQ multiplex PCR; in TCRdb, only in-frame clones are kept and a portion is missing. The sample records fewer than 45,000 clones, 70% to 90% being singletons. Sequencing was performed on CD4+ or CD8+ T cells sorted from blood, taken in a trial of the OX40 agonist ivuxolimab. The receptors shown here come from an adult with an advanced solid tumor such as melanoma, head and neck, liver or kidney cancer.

The CDR3 loop reads CASSLVPGGLGDNEQFF. CDR3 nucleotide sequence: TGTGCCAGCAGCTTAGTTCCGGGGGGACTAGGCGACAATGAGCAGTTCTTC. The V gene is TRBV11-2, the J gene TRBJ2-1; 8 nucleotides align to TRBD2. J gave up 5 bases and V 1 base, and 10 bases lay outside the gene matches. The germline CDR1 and CDR2 sequences are SGHAT and FQNNGV. The length of the CDR3 is 17 residues.

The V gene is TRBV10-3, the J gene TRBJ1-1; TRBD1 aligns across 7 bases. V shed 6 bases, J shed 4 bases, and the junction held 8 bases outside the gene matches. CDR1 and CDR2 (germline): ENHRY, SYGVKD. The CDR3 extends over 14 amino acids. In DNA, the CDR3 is TGTGCCATCAGGGGGTCGACAGGGATCACTGAAGCTTTCTTT. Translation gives CAIRGSTGITEAFF.

This CDR3 is CASSMAAGYGYTF. The CDR3 coding sequence is TGTGCCAGTAGTATGGCGGCAGGCTATGGCTACACCTTC. V usage is TRBV19 and J usage is TRBJ1-2; D ambiguous. V was trimmed by 3 bases and J by 4 bases, leaving 9 bases between them. CDR3 length: 13 amino acids. Germline-derived CDR1 and CDR2 are LNHDA and SQIVND (reference sequence).

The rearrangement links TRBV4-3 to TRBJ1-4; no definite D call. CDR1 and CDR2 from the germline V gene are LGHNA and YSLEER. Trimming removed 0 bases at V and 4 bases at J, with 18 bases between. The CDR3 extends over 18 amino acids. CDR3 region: CASSQDSVLGLDNEKLFF. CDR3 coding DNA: TGCGCCAGCAGCCAAGATTCTGTCCTCGGACTTGATAATGAAAAACTGTTTTTT.

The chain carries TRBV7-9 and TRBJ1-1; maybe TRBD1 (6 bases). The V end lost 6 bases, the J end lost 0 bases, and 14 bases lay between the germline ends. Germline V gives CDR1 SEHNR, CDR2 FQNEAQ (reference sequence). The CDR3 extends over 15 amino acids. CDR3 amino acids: CASRRTAPMNTEAFF. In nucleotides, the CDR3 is TGTGCCAGCAGGCGGACAGCGCCCATGAACACTGAAGCTTTCTTT.

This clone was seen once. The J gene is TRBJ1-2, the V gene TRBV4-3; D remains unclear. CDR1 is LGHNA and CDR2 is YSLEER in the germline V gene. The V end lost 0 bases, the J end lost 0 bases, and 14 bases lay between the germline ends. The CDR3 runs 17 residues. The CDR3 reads CASSQEMVWGANYGYTF. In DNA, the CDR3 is TGCGCCAGCAGCCAAGAAATGGTTTGGGGAGCTAACTATGGCTACACCTTC.

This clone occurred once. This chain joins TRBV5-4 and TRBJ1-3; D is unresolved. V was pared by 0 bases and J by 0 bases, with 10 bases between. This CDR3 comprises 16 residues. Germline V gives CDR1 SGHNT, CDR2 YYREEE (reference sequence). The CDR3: CASSLAGPLSGNTIYF. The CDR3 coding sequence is TGTGCCAGCAGCTTGGCCGGGCCCCTCTCTGGAAACACCATATATTTT.

CDR3 residues: CASSSREGTEAFF. The CDR3 bases are TGTGCCAGCAGCTCCAGGGAGGGCACTGAAGCTTTCTTT. The chain recombines TRBV7-2 with TRBJ1-1; tentatively, D is TRBD1 (5 bases). The CDR3 spans 13 residues. Between the trimmed V and J ends, which lost 4 bases and 4 bases, there was a span of 10 bases. CDR1 is SGHTA, CDR2 FQGNSA, per germline.

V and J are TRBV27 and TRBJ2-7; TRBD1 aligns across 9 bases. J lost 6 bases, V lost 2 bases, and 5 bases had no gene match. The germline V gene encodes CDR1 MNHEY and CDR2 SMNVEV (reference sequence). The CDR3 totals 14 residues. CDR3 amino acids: CASSLTGGSPEQYF. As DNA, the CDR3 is TGTGCCAGCAGTTTAACAGGGGGCTCCCCCGAGCAGTACTTC.

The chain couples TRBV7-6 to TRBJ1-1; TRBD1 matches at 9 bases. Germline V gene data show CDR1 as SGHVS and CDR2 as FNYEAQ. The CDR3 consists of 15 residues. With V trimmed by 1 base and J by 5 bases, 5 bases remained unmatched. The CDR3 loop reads CASSLEGQGGTEAFF. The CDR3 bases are TGTGCCAGCAGCTTAGAGGGACAGGGAGGAACTGAAGCTTTCTTT.